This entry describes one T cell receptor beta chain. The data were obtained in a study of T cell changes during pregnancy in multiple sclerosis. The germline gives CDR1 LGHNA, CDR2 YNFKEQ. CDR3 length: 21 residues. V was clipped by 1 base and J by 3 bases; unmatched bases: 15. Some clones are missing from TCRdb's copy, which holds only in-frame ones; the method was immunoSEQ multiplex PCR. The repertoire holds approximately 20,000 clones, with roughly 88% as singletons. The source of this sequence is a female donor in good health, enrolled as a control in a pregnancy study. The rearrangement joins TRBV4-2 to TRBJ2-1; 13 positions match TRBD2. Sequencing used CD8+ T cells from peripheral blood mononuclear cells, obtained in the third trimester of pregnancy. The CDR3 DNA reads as TGTGCCAGCAGCCAAGTCTTAATGGGGACTAGCGGGGACTTACGCTACAATGAGCAGTTCTTC. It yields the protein CASSQVLMGTSGDLRYNEQFF.